A selection of T cell receptor beta chains follows, all from one sample in a study of blood T cell repertoires in COVID-19. TCRdb keeps only in-frame clones here, not all; method: immunoSEQ multiplex PCR. This sample has about 180,000 clones; approximately 83% occur once, and the top ten carry 8% to 10%. The sample taken for sequencing was peripheral blood. These receptors were collected from a man over 45 with active or convalescent COVID-19. CDR3s include the opening cysteine and the closing phenylalanine or tryptophan. The D gene is left open where the match is weak. Clone size, where shown, is once, few, many, or a class for clones that have expanded.

>TRBV27|TRBJ1-6|NA|TRBD1
CASSWDRGSYNSPLHF
TGTGCCAGCAGTTGGGACAGGGGCTCCTATAATTCACCCCTCCACTTT
>TRBV5-5|TRBJ2-5|NA|TRBD1
CASSLSTGTGGETQYF
TGTGCCAGCAGCTTGAGTACCGGGACAGGAGGGGAGACCCAGTACTTC
>TRBV6-2/TRBV6-3|TRBJ2-5|few|TRBD2
CASSPGLAGGHQETQYF
TGTGCCAGCAGCCCGGGACTAGCGGGGGGACATCAAGAGACCCAGTACTTC
>TRBV4-2|TRBJ1-1|NA|NA
CASSLGTSNTEAFF
TGTGCCAGCAGCCTCGGGACATCGAACACTGAAGCTTTCTTT
>TRBV6-1|TRBJ2-3|NA|NA
CASSEGLLGADTQYF
TGTGCCAGCAGTGAGGGTCTACTGGGCGCAGATACGCAGTATTTT
>TRBV6-5|TRBJ2-2|NA|NA
CASRQGGFAGELFF
TGTGCCAGCAGACAGGGAGGGTTTGCCGGGGAGCTGTTTTTT
>TRBV12-5|TRBJ2-2|NA|TRBD2
CASGSVAGGHGELFF
TGTGCTAGTGGTTCGGTAGCGGGAGGCCACGGGGAGCTGTTTTTT
>TRBV5-5|TRBJ1-4|NA|NA
CASSFGLSNEKLFF
TGTGCCAGCAGCTTCGGACTGAGTAATGAAAAACTGTTTTTT
>TRBV7-9|TRBJ2-2|few|NA
CASSELGGELFF
TGTGCCAGCAGCGAGCTCGGCGGGGAGCTGTTTTTT
>TRBV11-2|TRBJ1-1|NA|NA
CASSLTGVNTEAFF
TGTGCCAGCAGCCTAACCGGAGTAAACACTGAAGCTTTCTTT
>TRBV11-2|TRBJ2-1|NA|TRBD2
CASSGDPSGSGVGFF
TGTGCCAGCAGCGGAGACCCTAGCGGGAGTGGGGTGGGGTTCTTC
>TRBV27|TRBJ2-1|NA|NA
CASSFRSYNEQFF
TGTGCCAGCAGTTTCCGCTCCTACAATGAGCAGTTCTTC
>TRBV6-5|TRBJ2-3|NA|NA
CASGRGDTQYF
TGTGCCAGCGGAAGGGGAGATACGCAGTATTTT
>TRBV7-3|TRBJ2-1|NA|TRBD1
CASSPTGGMGNEQFF
TGTGCCAGCAGCCCGACAGGGGGTATGGGAAATGAGCAGTTCTTC
>TRBV2|TRBJ1-5|few|NA
CASRWGEYQPQHF
TGTGCCAGCAGGTGGGGGGAATATCAGCCCCAGCATTTT
>TRBV14|TRBJ1-3|NA|NA
CASSPFRTLEGNTIYF
TGTGCCAGCAGCCCGTTCCGGACACTTGAGGGAAACACCATATATTTT
>TRBV18|TRBJ1-2|NA|NA
CASSPQLDFYTF
TGTGCCAGCTCACCACAGCTGGACTTTTACACCTTC
>TRBV6-5|TRBJ1-1|NA|NA
CASSARARNTEAFF
TGTGCCAGCAGCGCCAGGGCGAGGAACACTGAAGCTTTCTTT
>TRBV28|TRBJ1-5|NA|NA
CASSFGGGSNQPQHF
TGTGCCAGCAGTTTCGGGGGGGGGAGCAATCAGCCCCAGCATTTT
>TRBV19|TRBJ2-6|NA|TRBD1
CASSRGFTGANVLTF
TGTGCCAGCAGCAGGGGGTTCACTGGGGCCAACGTCCTGACTTTC
>TRBV19|TRBJ1-2|few|TRBD1
CASSMLRDSKMDHGYTF
TGTGCCAGTAGTATGCTCCGGGACAGCAAGATGGACCATGGCTACACCTTC
>TRBV29-1|TRBJ1-6|NA|TRBD1
CSVLQGVSSPLHF
TGCAGCGTTCTACAGGGGGTAAGCTCACCCCTCCACTTT
>TRBV7-2|TRBJ1-1|NA|NA
CASSLARTINTEAFF
TGTGCCAGCAGCTTAGCGCGGACAATAAACACTGAAGCTTTCTTT
>TRBV7-9|TRBJ1-1|NA|NA
CASSLGAVNTEAFF
TGTGCCAGCAGCTTAGGGGCAGTCAACACTGAAGCTTTCTTT
>TRBV6-5|TRBJ2-7|many|TRBD1
CASNRGGTGGYEQYF
TGTGCCAGCAACCGGGGCGGGACAGGGGGGTACGAGCAGTACTTC
>TRBV7-2|TRBJ1-2|NA|NA
CASSPDSLYGYTF
TGTGCCAGCAGCCCCGACAGTCTCTATGGCTACACCTTC
>TRBV5-1|TRBJ1-6|NA|TRBD1
CASSPGTANSPLHF
TGCGCCAGCAGCCCCGGGACAGCTAATTCACCCCTCCACTTT
>TRBV30|TRBJ2-7|NA|NA
CAFDRGNYEQYF
TGTGCCTTTGATCGGGGAAACTACGAGCAGTACTTC
>TRBV10-3|TRBJ1-2|NA|NA
CAISEQGGNYGYTF
TGTGCCATCAGTGAACAGGGCGGGAACTATGGCTACACCTTC
>TRBV6-4|TRBJ2-2|few|NA
CASSDSRVGLFANTGELFF
TGTGCCAGCAGTGACTCCCGGGTAGGCCTGTTCGCGAACACCGGGGAGCTGTTTTTT
>TRBV6-5|TRBJ1-1|NA|NA
CASSGNYGTEAFF
TGTGCCAGCAGCGGGAATTACGGCACTGAAGCTTTCTTT
>TRBV5-1|TRBJ1-6|NA|NA
CASSSDNLNSPLHF
TGCGCCAGCAGCTCCGACAATCTGAATTCACCCCTCCACTTT
>TRBV27|TRBJ1-1|NA|NA
CASSFVGAEAFF
TGTGCCAGCAGTTTCGTGGGGGCGGAAGCTTTCTTT
>TRBV30|TRBJ1-2|once|TRBD1
CAWSVGTVYGYTF
TGTGCCTGGAGTGTAGGGACAGTCTATGGCTACACCTTC
>TRBV23-1|TRBJ2-3|NA|NA
CASSQSRRVGDTQYF
TGCGCCAGCAGTCAATCGCGGAGGGTGGGAGATACGCAGTATTTT
>TRBV19|TRBJ2-1|NA|TRBD2
CASSINQAGGNEQFF
TGTGCCAGTAGTATAAATCAAGCGGGAGGGAATGAGCAGTTCTTC
>TRBV19|TRBJ1-2|many|NA
CASSTDSGYTF
TGTGCCAGTAGTACGGACAGTGGCTACACCTTC
>TRBV3-1/TRBV3-2|TRBJ2-6|NA|TRBD1
CASSQRGTAISSGANVLTF
TGTGCCAGCAGCCAGAGGGGGACAGCGATAAGCTCTGGGGCCAACGTCCTGACTTTC
>TRBV19|TRBJ1-2|NA|TRBD1
CASSALDRGQGYTF
TGTGCCAGTAGTGCGTTGGACAGGGGGCAAGGCTACACCTTC
>TRBV7-3|TRBJ2-3|once|TRBD2
CASSPNRLAGADTQYF
TGTGCCAGCAGCCCAAACAGACTAGCTGGCGCAGATACGCAGTATTTT
>TRBV10-3|TRBJ1-3|NA|NA
CAISESTGLGGNTIYF
TGTGCCATCAGTGAGTCGACAGGTTTGGGAGGAAACACCATATATTTT
>TRBV3-1/TRBV3-2|TRBJ1-1|once|NA
CASSRMGGTEAFF
TGTGCCAGCAGCCGCATGGGAGGCACTGAAGCTTTCTTT
>TRBV3-1/TRBV3-2|TRBJ1-2|NA|TRBD1
CASSQGQGANYGYTF
TGTGCCAGCAGCCAAGGACAGGGGGCTAACTATGGCTACACCTTC
>TRBV19|TRBJ2-2|NA|TRBD1
CATTRQAGGSTGELFF
TGTGCCACAACACGCCAGGCAGGGGGTTCCACCGGGGAGCTGTTTTTT
>TRBV28|TRBJ1-1|NA|NA
CASSPGRGWNTEAFF
TGTGCCAGCAGCCCAGGGAGGGGTTGGAACACTGAAGCTTTCTTT
>TRBV5-1|TRBJ2-1|NA|NA
CASKQDIVNEQFF
TGCGCCAGCAAGCAGGATATAGTCAATGAGCAGTTCTTC
>TRBV5-1|TRBJ2-1|NA|NA
CASRPLNAGTNEQFF
TGCGCCAGCAGACCCTTAAATGCGGGTACGAATGAGCAGTTCTTC